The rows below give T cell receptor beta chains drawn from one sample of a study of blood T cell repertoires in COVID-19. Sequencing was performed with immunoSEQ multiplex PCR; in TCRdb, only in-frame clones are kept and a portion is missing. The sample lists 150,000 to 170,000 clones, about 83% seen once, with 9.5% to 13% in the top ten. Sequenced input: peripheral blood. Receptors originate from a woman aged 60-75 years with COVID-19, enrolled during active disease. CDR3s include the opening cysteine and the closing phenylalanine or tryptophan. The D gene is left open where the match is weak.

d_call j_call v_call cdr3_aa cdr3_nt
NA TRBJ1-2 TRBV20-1 CSAIERGLDYGYTF TGCAGTGCTATTGAGAGAGGGTTGGACTATGGCTACACCTTC
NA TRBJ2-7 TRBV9 CASSAAGLSYEQYF TGTGCCAGCAGCGCCGCGGGACTTTCCTACGAGCAGTACTTC
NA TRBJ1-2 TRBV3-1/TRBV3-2 CASSPGRGYGYTF TGTGCCAGCAGCCCCGGTCGGGGTTACGGCTACACCTTC
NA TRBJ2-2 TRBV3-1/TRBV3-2 CASSQRSGAHTGELFF TGTGCCAGCAGCCAGAGGTCAGGGGCCCACACCGGGGAGCTGTTTTTT
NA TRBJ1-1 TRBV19 CASSSVWEVRGRNTEAFF TGTGCCAGTAGTAGTGTGTGGGAGGTCCGGGGAAGGAACACTGAAGCTTTCTTT
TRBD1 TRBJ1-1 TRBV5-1 CASRYDRGNTEAFF TGCGCCAGCAGGTACGACAGGGGGAACACTGAAGCTTTCTTT
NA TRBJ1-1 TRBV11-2 CASSLAGWSLNTEAFF TGTGCCAGCAGCTTAGCGGGTTGGTCCTTGAACACTGAAGCTTTCTTT
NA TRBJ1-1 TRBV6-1 CASSDGSGQIMNTEAFF TGTGCCAGCAGTGATGGGTCAGGCCAAATTATGAACACTGAAGCTTTCTTT
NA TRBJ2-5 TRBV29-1 CSVGGTPDQETQYF TGCAGCGTTGGCGGGACCCCCGACCAAGAGACCCAGTACTTC
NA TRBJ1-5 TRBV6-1 CASSGFLRGGLNQPQHF TGTGCCAGCAGTGGGTTCCTCCGCGGGGGGCTAAATCAGCCCCAGCATTTT